This passage covers 10 T cell receptor beta chains from one sample sequenced in a study of blood T cell repertoires in COVID-19. TCRdb's copy holds only in-frame clones and misses some; the assay was immunoSEQ multiplex PCR. There are some 260,000 clones in the sample; approximately 88% occur only once, and about a tenth lies in the top ten. The sequenced sample was peripheral blood. These receptors came from a woman in her 70s with COVID-19, enrolled during active disease.

V gene TRBV4-1 combines with J gene TRBJ1-2; 7 bases agree with TRBD1. The trim removed 0 bases at V and 8 bases at J, leaving 9 bases unmatched. Germline V gives CDR1 MGHRA, CDR2 YSYEKL. This CDR3 has 15 residues. As DNA, the CDR3 is TGCGCCAGCAGCCAAGAATCACAGGGGTATATGGGCTACACCTTC. This sequence encodes CASSQESQGYMGYTF.

This chain connects TRBV19 to TRBJ1-5, with TRBD1 matching 7 bases. This CDR3 is built from 15 residues. The germline gives CDR1 LNHDA, CDR2 SQIVND (reference sequence). The junction had 11 bases not matched to a gene; V was cut back by 6 bases and J by 6 bases. CDR3 sequence reads: CASRPILQGTQPQHF. As DNA, the CDR3 is TGTGCCAGTAGGCCCATCCTACAGGGGACTCAGCCCCAGCATTTT.

With respect to this clone: The same CDR3 arises from other DNA sequences in this sample as well. V usage is TRBV28 and J usage is TRBJ1-5; 7 nucleotides agree with TRBD1. Germline V gene sequence: CDR1 MDHEN, CDR2 SYDVKM. The CDR3 sequence is 15 residues long. V trimming: 6 bases; J trimming: 2 bases; junction bases outside the gene matches: 7. The CDR3 protein is CASSPGGSGNQPQHF. As DNA, the CDR3 is TGTGCCAGCAGCCCAGGGGGTTCGGGCAATCAGCCCCAGCATTTT.

The V call is TRBV13, the J call TRBJ2-1; D gene uncertain. This CDR3 comprises 17 residues. Germline values: CDR1 PRHDT, CDR2 FYEKMQ (reference sequence). V was shortened by 5 bases and J by 2 bases, with 19 bases between the two germline ends. For the CDR3, the DNA is TGTGCCAGCAGCCCCGTTTCTGCGACAAGCACCTACAATGAGCAGTTCTTC. Its protein is CASSPVSATSTYNEQFF.

The J gene is TRBJ1-2, the V gene TRBV18; D might be TRBD1 (5 bases). Germline loops: CDR1 KGHSH, CDR2 LQKENI. V was trimmed by 3 bases and J by 4 bases, leaving 15 bases between them. This CDR3 spans 15 amino acids. The DNA of the CDR3 is TGTGCCAGCTCACCTCCCGCCGGGCAGGGCTATGGCTACACCTTC. Translating it yields CASSPPAGQGYGYTF.

The chain combines TRBV2 with TRBJ2-7; 9 positions agree with TRBD2. V trimming: 7 bases; J trimming: 5 bases; junction bases outside the gene matches: 9. This CDR3 is built from 14 residues. Germline V gene sequence: CDR1 SNHLY, CDR2 FYNNEI. The CDR3 DNA reads as TGTGCCAGCAAACAAGCGGGAGGTTCCCACGAGCAGTACTTC. Its protein product is CASKQAGGSHEQYF.

The chain carries TRBV28 and TRBJ2-1; 10 bases fit TRBD2. Germline CDR1 reads MDHEN; CDR2 reads SYDVKM. The V gene end was trimmed by 3 bases and the J gene end by 8 bases; junction bases not matched to a gene: 10. This CDR3 has 16 amino acids. The CDR3 DNA is TGTGCCAGCAGTTTGGACGTAGCGGGAGGCTCCTATGAGCAGTTCTTC. Amino acids: CASSLDVAGGSYEQFF.

Here the CDR3 reads CASSKSGQGPYNEQFF. CDR3 coding DNA: TGTGCCAGTAGTAAATCGGGACAGGGTCCGTACAATGAGCAGTTCTTC. This chain connects TRBV19 to TRBJ2-1, with 9 bases identical to TRBD1. J lost 4 bases, V lost 4 bases, and 8 bases had no gene match. The CDR3 consists of 16 residues. Germline V gene sequence: CDR1 LNHDA, CDR2 SQIVND (reference sequence).

The chain combines TRBV12-3 or TRBV12-4 with TRBJ1-2; D is ambiguous. V gave up 4 bases and J gave up 3 bases, with 6 bases separating them. CDR3 length equals 12 residues. Here the CDR3 reads CASSSQDYGYTF. For the CDR3, the DNA is TGTGCCAGCAGTTCTCAGGACTATGGCTACACCTTC.

This sequence joins TRBV7-6 and TRBJ2-3, with TRBD1 matching over 8 bases. The V gene's germline CDR1 is SGHVS and CDR2 FNYEAQ. Trimming cost V 4 bases and J 6 bases; bases outside gene matches: 9. The CDR3 sequence is 15 residues long. The CDR3 loop is CASSSPQGAGDTQYF. The CDR3 DNA is TGTGCCAGCAGCTCCCCGCAGGGGGCGGGGGATACGCAGTATTTT.